This T cell receptor (beta chain) appears in the sequencing data of a study of T cells expressing NK-cell markers (dated by TCRdb to 2018 to 2020). Turning to the overall study: Three sorted T-cell subsets (CD3+CD56+NKG2C+, CD3+CD56+NKG2C- and CD3+CD56-NKG2C+) from roughly eight donors had their TCR beta-chain repertoires profiled. Among the eight sequenced donors, only one was HCMV-seronegative, while the other seven were HCMV-seropositive. Randomly selected healthy volunteers, three men and five women, were used as the eight sequenced donors. Illumina HiSeq 2000/2500, MiSeq or NextSeq was used to sequence libraries as 2 x 150 bp reads. What the study reported, not specific to this receptor: It remained unclear whether the expanded NKG2C-expressing T cell clones were specific for HCMV antigens. In roughly six donors, the dominant CD3+CD56+NKG2C+ clonotypes ranked among the top 10 CD8+ clonotypes, making up 1.0-7.0% of CD8+ T cells. Those dominant clonotypes were again the most abundant among CD3+CD56-NKG2C+ cells in a few donors, at about 25-65%.

Concerning this clonotype itself: Its antigen target is currently unknown.

From a lookup of the germline V gene, CDR1 and CDR2 are SGHVS and FQNEAQ. CDR3 length: 14 amino acids, cysteine to phenylalanine. No DNA was logged. A commercial ELISA kit detecting HCMV-specific IgG in serum was used to determine HCMV serostatus. Peripheral blood mononuclear cells were isolated from blood by Ficoll density gradient centrifugation. Sequenced on an Illumina HiSeq 2000. TCR beta cDNA libraries were prepared using 5'RACE template switching, which introduced a universal primer site and unique molecular identifiers. Priming for cDNA synthesis came from the TCR beta constant segment, and two successive PCR amplification steps followed. On the authors' methods: MIGEC handled demultiplexing of the reads and grouping by UMI, while MiTCR was used to assemble and quantify clonotypes. To exclude erroneous sequences, any TCR cDNA sequence not supported by at least two reads was discarded. The tcR package was used for downstream repertoire analysis, and clonotypes were matched between fractions using CDR3 nucleotide sequence together with V segment. VDJmatch was used to annotate antigen specificity against VDJdb, with one amino acid substitution allowed in CDR3. Based on TCRdb reprocessing of the reads, there is one entry per CDR3 protein sequence, and DNA is missing. None of the V and J calls come from the authors' own analysis; TCRdb made them. The sample's table covers about 110,000 distinct CDR3 sequences. Roughly 18% of the sample goes to the ten largest clones.

The sequence is built from TRBV7-8 and TRBJ2-5; the D gene TCRdb calls, TRBD1, cannot be checked with no DNA. Sequenced: blood T cells: a sorted CD56 or NKG2C T cell subset, CD4+ or CD8+ T cells, or bulk PBMC T cells (not recorded which). The origin of this receptor is a woman between 18 and 69 years old in good health. The CDR3 amino acid sequence is: CASSFLSTGAPSYF.